Listed below are T cell receptor beta chains from one sample, sequenced in a study of T cell changes during pregnancy in multiple sclerosis. Measured with immunoSEQ multiplex PCR; TCRdb has only the in-frame clones, and not every one. Among 50,000 or so clones, approximately 92% were seen once, and the ten largest hold around 0.73%. The specimen comprised CD4+ T cells from peripheral blood mononuclear cells, sampled in the third trimester of pregnancy. The receptors were gathered from a female donor with multiple sclerosis, enrolled in a pregnancy study. The CDR3 runs from the conserved cysteine through the conserved F or W. D genes are given only for firm matches. Clone size appears in some rows only: once, few, many, or a class for an expanded clone.

j_call: TRBJ1-4; d_call: TRBD1; v_call: TRBV7-9; clone_size: NA; cdr3_nt: TGTGCCAGCAGCACAGGACAGGGGGCTAATGAAAAACTGTTTTTT; cdr3_aa: CASSTGQGANEKLFF
j_call: TRBJ1-6; d_call: NA; v_call: TRBV18; clone_size: NA; cdr3_nt: TGTGCCAGCTCACCATTCGTACCGGGGGACAATTCACCCCTCCACTTT; cdr3_aa: CASSPFVPGDNSPLHF
j_call: TRBJ2-5; d_call: NA; v_call: TRBV5-1; clone_size: NA; cdr3_nt: TGCGCCAGCAGCTGGGAACAGGGGGGGGTGAAGACCCAGTACTTC; cdr3_aa: CASSWEQGGVKTQYF
j_call: TRBJ1-6; d_call: TRBD1; v_call: TRBV2; clone_size: NA; cdr3_nt: TGTGCCAGCAGTGTGGGACAGAACTCTAGGAATTCACCCCTCCACTTT; cdr3_aa: CASSVGQNSRNSPLHF
j_call: TRBJ2-2; d_call: TRBD1; v_call: TRBV9; clone_size: NA; cdr3_nt: TGTGCCAGCAGCGTAGCGGCAGGGGGCGGAACCGGGGAGCTGTTTTTT; cdr3_aa: CASSVAAGGGTGELFF
j_call: TRBJ1-5; d_call: NA; v_call: TRBV7-2; clone_size: NA; cdr3_nt: TGTGCCAGCAGCTTAGGGGGCGGGGGCAGGTTAAATCAGCCCCAGCATTTT; cdr3_aa: CASSLGGGGRLNQPQHF
j_call: TRBJ2-1; d_call: TRBD2; v_call: TRBV11-2; clone_size: NA; cdr3_nt: TGTGCCAGCAGCTTAGGATTATACGGGAGGGAGCAGTTCTTC; cdr3_aa: CASSLGLYGREQFF
j_call: TRBJ2-1; d_call: NA; v_call: TRBV6-5; clone_size: NA; cdr3_nt: TGTGCCAGCAGGGCCCCCCTAGGCTACAATGAGCAGTTCTTC; cdr3_aa: CASRAPLGYNEQFF
j_call: TRBJ2-1; d_call: TRBD2; v_call: TRBV5-4; clone_size: once; cdr3_nt: TGTGCCAGCAGCTTGGGAAGCGGGAGGTCCTACAATGAGCAGTTCTTC; cdr3_aa: CASSLGSGRSYNEQFF
j_call: TRBJ1-1; d_call: NA; v_call: TRBV11-1; clone_size: NA; cdr3_nt: TGTGCCAGCACCCGAGGTCGATTGGGGGGCACTGAAGCTTTCTTT; cdr3_aa: CASTRGRLGGTEAFF
j_call: TRBJ1-3; d_call: NA; v_call: TRBV2; clone_size: NA; cdr3_nt: TGTGCCAGCAGGCCCCAGACAGTTTCCGGAAACACCATATATTTT; cdr3_aa: CASRPQTVSGNTIYF